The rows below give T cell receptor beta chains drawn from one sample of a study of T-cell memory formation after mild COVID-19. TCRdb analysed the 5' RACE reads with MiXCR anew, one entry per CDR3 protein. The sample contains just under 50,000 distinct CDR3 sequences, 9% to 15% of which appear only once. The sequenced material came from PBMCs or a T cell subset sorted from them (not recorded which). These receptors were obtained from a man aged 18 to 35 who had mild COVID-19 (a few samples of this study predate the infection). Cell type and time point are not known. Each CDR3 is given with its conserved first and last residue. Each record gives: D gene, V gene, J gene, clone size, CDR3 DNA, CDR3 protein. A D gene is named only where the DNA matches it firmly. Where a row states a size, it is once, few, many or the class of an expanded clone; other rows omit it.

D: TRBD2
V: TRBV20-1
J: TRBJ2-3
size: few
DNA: TGCAGTGCTAGAGAAGCGGGGGGTTCGAGCACAGATACGCAGTATTTT
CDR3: CSAREAGGSSTDTQYF

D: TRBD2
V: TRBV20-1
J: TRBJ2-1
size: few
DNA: TGCAGACCACCTTGGGGACTAGCGGGATACAATGAGCAGTTCTTC
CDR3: CRPPWGLAGYNEQFF

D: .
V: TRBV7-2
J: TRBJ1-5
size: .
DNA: TGTGCCAGCAGCTTAGGCCCGAATAGCAATCAGCCCCAGCATTTT
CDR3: CASSLGPNSNQPQHF

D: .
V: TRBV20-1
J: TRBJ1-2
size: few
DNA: TGCAGTGCTATCGGTCCGGGAGGCTACACCTTC
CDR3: CSAIGPGGYTF

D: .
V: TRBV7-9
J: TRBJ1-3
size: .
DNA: TGTGCCAGCAGCTTAGTAAACTGGGTCTCTGGAAACACCATATATTTT
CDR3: CASSLVNWVSGNTIYF

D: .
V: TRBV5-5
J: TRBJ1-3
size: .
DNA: TGTGCCAGCAGCCCGCAGGGGATGGTATCCGGAAACACCATATATTTT
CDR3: CASSPQGMVSGNTIYF

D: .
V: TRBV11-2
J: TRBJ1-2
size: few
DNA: TGTGCCAGCAGCTTAGGTCTGGGGGCCTATGGCTACACCTTC
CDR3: CASSLGLGAYGYTF

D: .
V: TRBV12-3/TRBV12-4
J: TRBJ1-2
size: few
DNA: TGTGCCAGCAGAAGTGGAATTGGGTACACCTTC
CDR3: CASRSGIGYTF

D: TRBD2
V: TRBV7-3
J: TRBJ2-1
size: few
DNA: TGTGCCAGCAGGAAAGAGCGGGGCACTGAGCAGTTCTTC
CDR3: CASRKERGTEQFF

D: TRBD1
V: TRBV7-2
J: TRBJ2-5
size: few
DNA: TGTGCCAGCAGCTTAGGGACAGGGGGGACCCAGTACTTC
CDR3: CASSLGTGGTQYF

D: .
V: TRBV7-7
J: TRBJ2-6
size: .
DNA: TGTGCCAGCAGCCCCCCGGTGGGGCGTGGAGGGGCCAACGTCCTGACTTTC
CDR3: CASSPPVGRGGANVLTF

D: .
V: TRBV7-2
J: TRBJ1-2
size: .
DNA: TGTGCCAGCAGCTTAGCAGGGGAAAGCGGCTACACCTTC
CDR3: CASSLAGESGYTF

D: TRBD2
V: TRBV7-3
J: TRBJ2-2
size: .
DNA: TGTGCCAGCAGGCCCAATCGGGGGGGAACCGGGGAGCTGTTTTTT
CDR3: CASRPNRGGTGELFF

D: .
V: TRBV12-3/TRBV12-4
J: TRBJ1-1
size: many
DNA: TGTGCCAGCAGACTTACAGGGGAAGCTTTCTTT
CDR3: CASRLTGEAFF

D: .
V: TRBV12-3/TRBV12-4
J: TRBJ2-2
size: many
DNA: TGTGCCAGCAGTTTCCGGGTATCCGGGGAGCTGTTTTTT
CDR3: CASSFRVSGELFF

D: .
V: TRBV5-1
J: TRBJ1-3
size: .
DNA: TGCGCCAGCAGCTTGTACGGGGACGGCAACACCATATATTTT
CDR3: CASSLYGDGNTIYF

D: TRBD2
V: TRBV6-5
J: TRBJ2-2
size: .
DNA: TGTGCCAGCAGTTTCCTGGGACTAGCGGGGGTTACTGGGGAGCTGTTTTTT
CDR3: CASSFLGLAGVTGELFF

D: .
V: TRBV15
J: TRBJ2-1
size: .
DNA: TGTGCCACCAGCAGAGTGGGAGGCGGTGAGCAGTTCTTC
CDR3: CATSRVGGGEQFF

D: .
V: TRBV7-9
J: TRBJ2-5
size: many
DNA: TGTGCCAGCAGCTTAGAGGTAGAGACCCAGTACTTC
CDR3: CASSLEVETQYF

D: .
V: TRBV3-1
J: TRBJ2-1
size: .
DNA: TGTGCCAGCAGCCAGGGGAAAGGGGTTTACTTTATTAGCCCGCAGTTCTTC
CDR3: CASSQGKGVYFISPQFF

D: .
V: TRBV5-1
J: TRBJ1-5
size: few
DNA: TGCGCCAGCAGCTTTAACGGGGAGGGTCAGCCCCAGCATTTT
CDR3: CASSFNGEGQPQHF

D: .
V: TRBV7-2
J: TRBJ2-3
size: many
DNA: TGTGCCAGCAGCTTATTAGGTAGCGGAGATACGCAGTATTTT
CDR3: CASSLLGSGDTQYF

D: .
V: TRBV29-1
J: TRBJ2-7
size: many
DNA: TGCAGCGCTGACGGGACGGGGGAGCAGTACTTC
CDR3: CSADGTGEQYF

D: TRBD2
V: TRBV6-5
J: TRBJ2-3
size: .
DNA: TGTGCCAGCAGTTACTCTAGCGGGGTTTGGACAGATACGCAGTATTTT
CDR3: CASSYSSGVWTDTQYF

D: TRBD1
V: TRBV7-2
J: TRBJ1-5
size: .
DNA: TGTGCCAGCAGCTCAGGGGGACGGGACAATCAGCCCCAGCATTTT
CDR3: CASSSGGRDNQPQHF

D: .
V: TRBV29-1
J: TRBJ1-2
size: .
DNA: TGCAGGGGGGGCCCATCGGGGTATGGCTACACCTTC
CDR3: CRGGPSGYGYTF

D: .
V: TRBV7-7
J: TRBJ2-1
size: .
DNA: TGTGCTAGCAGCTTTTCGGGGGCCAATGAGCAGTTCTTC
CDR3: CASSFSGANEQFF